Listed here are 13 T cell receptor beta chains from one sample, sequenced in a study of blood T cells in healthy people across ages. The use of a sample-barcoded 5' primer and a J-beta primer mix characterized a second PCR of about 7 to 12 cycles. TCRdb used MiXCR to reprocess the 5' RACE reads, holding one entry per CDR3 protein. The sample lists 800,000 to 1,300,000 distinct CDR3 sequences, 25% occurring once. These data were also reused for a study on T cells of mothers and their children.

The source material was blood. The receptors derive from a girl aged 2 to 9 in good health.

Note on this clonotype: Germline is not matched at one junction end, which may reflect a read error. V and J are TRBV7-9 and TRBJ1-1, with a tentative D call TRBD1 (6 bases). Germline assignment: CDR1 SEHNR and CDR2 FQNEAQ (reference sequence). The CDR3 length is 8 residues. The CDR3 sequence is CASSLTGF. The CDR3 nucleotides are TGTGCCAGCAGCTTGACAGGCTTT.

This clonotype was seen a handful of times. The rearrangement links TRBV3-1 to TRBJ2-5, with 7 bases lining up with TRBD2. The J call is uncertain, as TRBJ2-7 better fits the DNA end. CDR3 length: 17 residues. CDR1 is LGHDT and CDR2 is YNNKEL in the germline V gene (reference sequence). The CDR3 nucleotides read TGTGCCAGCAGCCAAGATCGGGGACTACTTGGGTCCTACGAGCAGTACTTC. This translates into CASSQDRGLLGSYEQYF.

V and J are TRBV18 and TRBJ2-5; no firm D call. The V end was cut by 4 bases, the J end by 0 bases, with 12 bases between. This CDR3 is 15 amino acids long. Per germline, CDR1 KGHSH and CDR2 LQKENI. This CDR3 is CASSLDVSYQETQYF. The CDR3 nucleotides read TGTGCCAGCTCACTTGACGTTTCGTACCAAGAGACCCAGTACTTC.

This clonotype was observed a few times. This chain joins TRBV28 and TRBJ2-5; D gene uncertain. This CDR3 spans 12 amino acids. The germline V gene encodes CDR1 MDHEN and CDR2 SYDVKM. With 10 bases removed from V and 6 bases from J, the gap between germline ends came to 15 bases. DNA of the CDR3: TGTGCCACCACAATTCCGCCCCAGACCCAGTACTTC. Protein sequence: CATTIPPQTQYF.

This chain connects TRBV29-1 to TRBJ2-1, with 7 positions matching TRBD2. The J segment lost 0 bases and the V segment lost 7 bases, leaving 9 bases of the junction unmatched. Germline CDR1 SQVTM, CDR2 ANQGSEA. This CDR3 contains 15 residues. CDR3 loop: CSANWAGDSYNEQFF. CDR3 DNA sequence: TGCAGCGCCAACTGGGCGGGGGACTCCTACAATGAGCAGTTCTTC.

Turning to this clonotype: The DNA is omitted, as the CDR3 cannot be located on it reliably, and the CDR3 follows TCRdb's listing. The V and J genes are TRBV5-1 and TRBJ2-7; TRBD1 was called by the table and not checked on the DNA. The CDR3 region is 14 residues in length, termini included. Germline V gives CDR1 SGHRS, CDR2 YFSETQ. CDR3: CASSFGTGAYEQHF.

This chain connects TRBV7-8 to TRBJ2-4; 9 bases are shared with TRBD2. Trimming cost V 1 base and J 12 bases; bases outside gene matches: 13. CDR1 is SGHVS and CDR2 is FQNEAQ in the germline V gene. The CDR3 has 16 amino acids. In nucleotides, the CDR3 is TGTGCCAGCAGCTTAGAGAACCAGCGGGAGGAGGACACTCAGTACTTC. It is translated as CASSLENQREEDTQYF.

A few counts support this clonotype. J is TRBJ2-5 and V is TRBV4-2; D gene uncertain. The CDR3 has 16 residues. Germline V lookup: CDR1 LGHNA, CDR2 YNFKEQ. V was clipped by 0 bases and J by 1 base, with 12 bases between them. DNA of the CDR3: TGTGCCAGCAGCCAAGACTGGAGAGAGGCCCAAGAGACCCAGTACTTC. Protein product: CASSQDWREAQETQYF.

This chain links TRBV7-9 with TRBJ2-4; TRBD2 matches at 10 bases. The ends lost 4 bases at V and 0 bases at J; junction bases unmatched: 6. CDR3 length equals 17 residues. CDR1 and CDR2 from the germline V gene are SEHNR and FQNEAQ (reference sequence). As DNA, the CDR3 is TGTGCCAGCAGCTCATTACTAGCGGGGCCAGCCAAAAACATTCAGTACTTC. It is translated as CASSSLLAGPAKNIQYF.

V gene TRBV7-9 combines with J gene TRBJ2-7; TRBD1 aligns across 9 bases. Germline V gives CDR1 SEHNR, CDR2 FQNEAQ (reference sequence). V gave up 5 bases and J gave up 5 bases; unmatched junction bases: 7. This CDR3 region has 14 residues. The CDR3: CASSLSTGGDEQYF. The DNA for the CDR3 is TGTGCCAGCAGCCTCTCCACAGGGGGCGACGAGCAGTACTTC.

This clonotype was observed a few times. V and J are TRBV4-1 and TRBJ2-7; possibly TRBD1 for D (5 bases). With 4 bases removed from V and 1 base from J, the gap between germline ends came to 14 bases. Looked up from germline, CDR1 is MGHRA and CDR2 is YSYEKL. CDR3 size: 15 residues. CDR3: CASSLFFDSSYEQYF. CDR3 coding DNA: TGCGCCAGCAGCCTCTTCTTCGACAGTTCCTACGAGCAGTACTTC.

This clonotype was counted between two and nine times. CDR3 coding DNA: TGCAGTGCACCGGGAGTGACAAAGAATGAGCAGTTCTTC. It yields the protein CSAPGVTKNEQFF. The chain is built from TRBV20-1 and TRBJ2-1; D may be TRBD2 (6 bases). V gave up 6 bases and J gave up 7 bases, with 16 bases separating them. The germline V gene encodes CDR1 DFQATT and CDR2 SNEGSKA (reference sequence). The CDR3 is 13 residues long.

J is TRBJ2-5 and V is TRBV7-9; D possibly corresponds to TRBD2 (5 bases). In germline, CDR1 is SEHNR, CDR2 FQNEAQ (reference sequence). V was cut by 6 bases and J by 5 bases, with 13 bases left in between. CDR3 length equals 13 residues. CDR3 sequence: CASSEGAEETQYF. CDR3 bases: TGTGCCAGCAGTGAGGGCGCCGAGGAGACCCAGTACTTC.